These T cell receptor beta chains were read from a single sample in a study of T-cell memory formation after mild COVID-19. One entry per CDR3 protein, called by TCRdb with MiXCR from the 5' RACE reads. The sample consists of about 620,000 distinct CDR3 sequences, 15% to 20% of them appearing once. Sequencing input: PBMCs or a T cell subset sorted from them (not recorded which). The receptor source for this set is an adult woman who had mild COVID-19 (a few samples of this study predate the infection). Cell type and time point are not known. The CDR3 runs from the conserved cysteine through the conserved F or W. A D gene is named only where the DNA matches it firmly. Rows may omit the clone size; those that give it use once, few, many or a size class.

clone_size | d_call | j_call | v_call | cdr3_nt | cdr3_aa
. | . | TRBJ2-7 | TRBV4-2 | TGTGCCAGCAGCCAAGAACGAGGGTTGGGCTTTACGGAGCAGTACTTC | CASSQERGLGFTEQYF
. | TRBD1 | TRBJ2-5 | TRBV6-5 | TGTGCCAGCAGATGGGACAGGCAAGAGACCCAGTACTTC | CASRWDRQETQYF
. | . | TRBJ2-1 | TRBV6-5 | TGTGCCAGCAGGGACTCCCGGCACAATGAGCAGTTCTTC | CASRDSRHNEQFF
few | . | TRBJ1-5 | TRBV5-5 | TGTGCCAGCAGCACACTGGGCGGGGATTCCTCCAATCAGCCCCAGCATTTT | CASSTLGGDSSNQPQHF
few | . | TRBJ2-1 | TRBV7-2 | TGTGCCAGCAGCCCCCCACCCAAGGATGAGCAGTTCTTC | CASSPPPKDEQFF
. | . | TRBJ2-7 | TRBV27 | TGTGCCAGCACCCCTGGGCCGGGAGCGGCGGGGTCCTACGAGCAGTACTTC | CASTPGPGAAGSYEQYF
. | . | TRBJ2-7 | TRBV20-1 | TGCAGTGCTAGTATTATGGGTAGCGCCTACGAGCAGTACTTC | CSASIMGSAYEQYF
few | . | TRBJ1-1 | TRBV11-2 | TGTGCCAGCTTAGGTATGGACACTGAAGCTTTCTTT | CASLGMDTEAFF
few | TRBD1 | TRBJ1-1 | TRBV25-1 | TGTGCCAGCAGTGTAACCAGGGGGCTTGGCACTGAAGCTTTCTTT | CASSVTRGLGTEAFF
. | TRBD1 | TRBJ1-2 | TRBV12-3/TRBV12-4 | TGTGCCAGCAGCCCTAACGGACAGGGTGACTATCGCTACACCTTC | CASSPNGQGDYRYTF
few | TRBD2 | TRBJ2-7 | TRBV18 | TGTGCCAGCCGCGGTGGCGGGGGGTACGAGCAGTACTTC | CASRGGGGYEQYF
few | . | TRBJ2-3 | TRBV5-1 | TGCGCCAGCAGCGGCCGGCGGGGTGATACGCAGTATTTT | CASSGRRGDTQYF
. | . | TRBJ2-7 | TRBV16 | TGTGCCAGCAGCCAACCAGGGGCCTACGAGCAGTACTTC | CASSQPGAYEQYF
few | TRBD1 | TRBJ1-2 | TRBV6-1 | TGTGCCAGCAGTGACAGGAGGGACAGCTCCTATGGCTACACCTTC | CASSDRRDSSYGYTF
. | TRBD2 | TRBJ2-1 | TRBV12-3/TRBV12-4 | TGTGCCACCACTACTAGCGGGAGGGTCAATGAGCAGTTCTTC | CATTTSGRVNEQFF
many | . | TRBJ2-5 | TRBV5-1 | TGCGCCAGCAGCTTGGACCGACCAGGGGTGGGGGAGACCCAGTACTTC | CASSLDRPGVGETQYF
many | . | TRBJ2-2 | TRBV3-1 | TGTGCCAGCAGCCAAGAGAGAGTCACCGGGGAGCTGTTTTTT | CASSQERVTGELFF
few | . | TRBJ2-5 | TRBV29-1 | TGCAGCGGATCGAAAGACAGCTTGGGGGAGACCCAGTACTTC | CSGSKDSLGETQYF
. | . | TRBJ2-5 | TRBV14 | TGTGCCAGCAGCCAGGACTTGATCCAAGAGACCCAGTACTTC | CASSQDLIQETQYF
. | . | TRBJ1-1 | TRBV6-5 | TGTGCCAGCAAAAGGGGTATCACTGAAGCTTTCTTT | CASKRGITEAFF
few | . | TRBJ2-7 | TRBV19 | TGTGCCAGTAGTCCTGAGGTGGTGGGCGCTCTCAAGCAGTACTTC | CASSPEVVGALKQYF
. | . | TRBJ2-3 | TRBV14 | TGTGCCAGCAGCCTACTTAATACGCAGTATTTT | CASSLLNTQYF
. | . | TRBJ2-5 | TRBV7-9 | TGTGCCAGCAGCCCCAGACCCGGGACAGCGGGAGCTAGGAGGGCCCAGTACTTC | CASSPRPGTAGARRAQYF
. | . | TRBJ1-2 | TRBV7-6 | TGTGCCAGCAGCTTAGCGGACCTGCGGGGCTACACCTTC | CASSLADLRGYTF
few | . | TRBJ2-2 | TRBV5-1 | TGCGCCAGCAGTCCGGGACGGGGCCCTACCTCCGGGGAGCTGTTTTTT | CASSPGRGPTSGELFF
few | . | TRBJ2-5 | TRBV14 | TGTGCCAGCAGCCAAGGGGCCTTCCAAGAGACCCAGTACTTC | CASSQGAFQETQYF
. | TRBD2 | TRBJ2-3 | TRBV5-1 | TGCGCCAGCAGCACGTGGACTAGCGGGTATAGCACAGATACGCAGTATTTT | CASSTWTSGYSTDTQYF
. | TRBD2 | TRBJ2-7 | TRBV20-1 | TGCAGTGCTAGCGGTAGCGGGAGGACCTCTTTCTACGAGCAGTACTTC | CSASGSGRTSFYEQYF